This TCR beta chain was identified during a study of control samples from healthy donors and cancer patients. The V end lost 1 base, the J end lost 3 bases, and 13 bases lay between the germline ends. Germline V CDR1 and CDR2: SGHNT, YYREEE (reference sequence). CDR3 size: 15 residues. TCRdb keeps only in-frame clones here, not all; method: immunoSEQ multiplex PCR. The table has over 55,000 clones, around 93% seen once. The source of this sequence is a man aged 25-45 years with colorectal cancer. The chain recombines TRBV5-4 with TRBJ1-1, with D possibly being TRBD1 (5 bases). The sample comprised PBMCs. This CDR3 is CASSLPRDGYTEAFF. DNA for the CDR3: TGTGCCAGCAGCTTGCCCCGGGACGGTTACACTGAAGCTTTCTTT.